This T cell receptor (beta chain) stems from a study of OX40 agonist ivuxolimab in advanced cancers. Looking at the study overall: Participants averaged 60 years of age (range about 23 to 79) and were less than 85% male.

Trimming took off 2 bases at V and 2 bases at J, with 10 bases between the two ends. This CDR3 comprises 14 residues. The germline gives CDR1 SGHRS, CDR2 YFSETQ. Autoimmune disease history or systemic immunosuppression meant exclusion. Profiled with immunoSEQ multiplex PCR; TCRdb holds only in-frame clones, not every one. The table includes more than 20,000 clones, roughly nine tenths detected once. Study-wide results and limits: CD4+ and CD8+ blood T cells expanded clonally by week 6 at 0.1 to 3.0 mg/kg.

As concerns this clone: What it recognizes is unknown.

The chain links TRBV5-1 to TRBJ1-1, with D unclear. Sequenced here: CD4+ or CD8+ T cells sorted from blood, sampled in a trial of the OX40 agonist ivuxolimab. The receptor was isolated from an adult with an advanced solid tumor such as melanoma, head and neck, liver or kidney cancer. The CDR3 DNA follows: TGCGCCAGCAGCTTAAGCCTGCGAAACACTGAAGCTTTCTTT. Translated, it gives CASSLSLRNTEAFF.